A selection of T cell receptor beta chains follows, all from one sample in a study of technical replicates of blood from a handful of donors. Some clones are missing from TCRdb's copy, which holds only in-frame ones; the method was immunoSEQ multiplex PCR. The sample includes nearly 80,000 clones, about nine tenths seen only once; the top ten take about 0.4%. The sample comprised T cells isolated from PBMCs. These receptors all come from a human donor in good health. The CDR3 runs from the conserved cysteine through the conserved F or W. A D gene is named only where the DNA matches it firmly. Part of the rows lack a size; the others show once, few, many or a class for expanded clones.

cdr3_aa: CASSFSDSNQPQHF
cdr3_nt: TGTGCCAGCAGCTTTTCAGATAGCAATCAGCCCCAGCATTTT
v_call: TRBV11-2
d_call: -
j_call: TRBJ1-5
clone_size: -

cdr3_aa: CASGTGEGSIQYF
cdr3_nt: TGTGCCAGTGGGACAGGGGAGGGGAGCATTCAGTACTTC
v_call: TRBV6-5
d_call: TRBD1
j_call: TRBJ2-4
clone_size: -

cdr3_aa: CASSSQLNNEQYF
cdr3_nt: TGCGCCAGCAGCTCCCAACTCAATAACGAGCAGTACTTC
v_call: TRBV5-1
d_call: -
j_call: TRBJ2-7
clone_size: -

cdr3_aa: CAWSVVTEAFF
cdr3_nt: TGTGCCTGGAGTGTCGTCACTGAAGCTTTCTTT
v_call: TRBV30
d_call: -
j_call: TRBJ1-1
clone_size: few

cdr3_aa: CAISEGAISSGNTIYF
cdr3_nt: TGTGCCATCAGTGAGGGGGCCATAAGCTCTGGAAACACCATATATTTT
v_call: TRBV10-3
d_call: -
j_call: TRBJ1-3
clone_size: -

cdr3_aa: CASSPSPGAGGGNEQFF
cdr3_nt: TGTGCCAGCAGCCCCTCCCCTGGAGCGGGAGGCGGCAATGAGCAGTTCTTC
v_call: TRBV5-4
d_call: TRBD2
j_call: TRBJ2-1
clone_size: once

cdr3_aa: CASSSNLNEQFF
cdr3_nt: TGTGCCAGCAGTTCTAACTTGAATGAGCAGTTCTTC
v_call: TRBV2
d_call: -
j_call: TRBJ2-1
clone_size: -

cdr3_aa: CASSQYRSGGNRYNEQFF
cdr3_nt: TGCGCCAGCAGCCAATATCGTAGCGGGGGGAATCGGTACAATGAGCAGTTCTTC
v_call: TRBV4-1
d_call: TRBD2
j_call: TRBJ2-1
clone_size: -

cdr3_aa: CASSDGTGIPEAFF
cdr3_nt: TGTGCCAGCAGTGATGGGACAGGTATTCCTGAAGCTTTCTTT
v_call: TRBV2
d_call: TRBD1
j_call: TRBJ1-1
clone_size: -

cdr3_aa: CASSLLSGNTEAFF
cdr3_nt: TGTGCCAGCAGCTTATTATCCGGGAACACTGAAGCTTTCTTT
v_call: TRBV7-8
d_call: -
j_call: TRBJ1-1
clone_size: once

cdr3_aa: CSVSPRLNQETQYF
cdr3_nt: TGCAGCGTTTCCCCGCGTCTCAACCAAGAGACCCAGTACTTC
v_call: TRBV29-1
d_call: -
j_call: TRBJ2-5
clone_size: -

cdr3_aa: CASGSSYNEQFF
cdr3_nt: TGTGCCAGCGGGAGCTCCTACAATGAGCAGTTCTTC
v_call: TRBV9
d_call: -
j_call: TRBJ2-1
clone_size: -

cdr3_aa: CASTATTPIAYNEQFF
cdr3_nt: TGTGCCAGCACCGCGACTACCCCGATCGCCTACAATGAGCAGTTCTTC
v_call: TRBV27
d_call: -
j_call: TRBJ2-1
clone_size: -

cdr3_aa: CSASNRETQYF
cdr3_nt: TGCAGTGCTAGCAATCGGGAGACCCAGTACTTC
v_call: TRBV20-1
d_call: -
j_call: TRBJ2-5
clone_size: once

cdr3_aa: CASSSPRGSGGYNEQFF
cdr3_nt: TGTGCCAGCAGCTCCCCTCGGGGTAGCGGGGGGTACAATGAGCAGTTCTTC
v_call: TRBV7-9
d_call: TRBD2
j_call: TRBJ2-1
clone_size: -

cdr3_aa: CAGGQGEGDTQYF
cdr3_nt: TGTGCCGGAGGACAGGGGGAGGGAGATACGCAGTATTTT
v_call: TRBV2
d_call: TRBD1
j_call: TRBJ2-3
clone_size: -

cdr3_aa: CASKAGERVEQYF
cdr3_nt: TGTGCCAGCAAGGCCGGGGAACGTGTAGAGCAGTACTTC
v_call: TRBV6-5
d_call: -
j_call: TRBJ2-7
clone_size: -

cdr3_aa: CASSLRQGTYNEQFF
cdr3_nt: TGTGCCAGCAGCTTAAGGCAGGGTACCTACAATGAGCAGTTCTTC
v_call: TRBV7-2
d_call: -
j_call: TRBJ2-1
clone_size: -

cdr3_aa: CASSLGQEAFF
cdr3_nt: TGTGCCAGCAGCTTAGGCCAGGAAGCTTTCTTT
v_call: TRBV7-2
d_call: -
j_call: TRBJ1-1
clone_size: -

cdr3_aa: CASSVGSQYNEQFF
cdr3_nt: TGTGCCAGCAGCGTAGGGTCACAGTACAATGAGCAGTTCTTC
v_call: TRBV9
d_call: -
j_call: TRBJ2-1
clone_size: -

cdr3_aa: CASSLFATFGAIETQYF
cdr3_nt: TGTGCCAGCAGTTTATTCGCAACCTTTGGAGCAATTGAGACCCAGTACTTC
v_call: TRBV27
d_call: -
j_call: TRBJ2-5
clone_size: few

cdr3_aa: CASSIRDSNYGYTF
cdr3_nt: TGCGCCAGCAGCATTAGAGACAGTAACTATGGCTACACCTTC
v_call: TRBV5-1
d_call: -
j_call: TRBJ1-2
clone_size: -

cdr3_aa: CASSLIPDTEAFF
cdr3_nt: TGTGCCAGTAGTTTGATCCCGGACACTGAAGCTTTCTTT
v_call: TRBV19
d_call: -
j_call: TRBJ1-1
clone_size: few

cdr3_aa: CASSQVGAQQDTQYF
cdr3_nt: TGCGCCAGCAGCCAAGTTGGAGCTCAGCAGGATACGCAGTATTTT
v_call: TRBV4-1
d_call: -
j_call: TRBJ2-3
clone_size: -

cdr3_aa: CASSENREGEKLFF
cdr3_nt: TGTGCCAGCAGCGAAAACAGGGAGGGTGAAAAACTGTTTTTT
v_call: TRBV7-9
d_call: -
j_call: TRBJ1-4
clone_size: -

cdr3_aa: CASSTGAYEQYF
cdr3_nt: TGTGCCAGCAGCACGGGTGCCTACGAGCAGTACTTC
v_call: TRBV7-9
d_call: -
j_call: TRBJ2-7
clone_size: -

cdr3_aa: CASSILAGEGPYNEQFF
cdr3_nt: TGTGCCAGTAGTATCTTAGCGGGAGAGGGCCCCTACAATGAGCAGTTCTTC
v_call: TRBV19
d_call: TRBD2
j_call: TRBJ2-1
clone_size: once

cdr3_aa: CASSFTGGIGNTIYF
cdr3_nt: TGTGCCAGCAGTTTCACAGGGGGGATTGGAAACACCATATATTTT
v_call: TRBV6-1
d_call: TRBD1
j_call: TRBJ1-3
clone_size: -

cdr3_aa: CASYLLQGVNEQFF
cdr3_nt: TGTGCCAGTTATTTATTACAGGGTGTCAATGAGCAGTTCTTC
v_call: TRBV7-8
d_call: -
j_call: TRBJ2-1
clone_size: -

cdr3_aa: CASIHLRDRFEDGYTF
cdr3_nt: TGTGCCAGCATTCACCTCCGGGACAGGTTTGAGGATGGCTACACCTTC
v_call: TRBV28
d_call: TRBD1
j_call: TRBJ1-2
clone_size: -

cdr3_aa: CASSIWDREWEETQYF
cdr3_nt: TGTGCCAGCAGTATCTGGGACAGGGAGTGGGAAGAGACCCAGTACTTC
v_call: TRBV28
d_call: TRBD1
j_call: TRBJ2-5
clone_size: -

cdr3_aa: CASSETRSGEQFF
cdr3_nt: TGCGCCAGCAGCGAGACTAGGTCGGGTGAGCAGTTCTTC
v_call: TRBV5-1
d_call: -
j_call: TRBJ2-1
clone_size: -

cdr3_aa: CSVFRGGPNEQFF
cdr3_nt: TGCAGCGTTTTCCGCGGGGGGCCCAATGAGCAGTTCTTC
v_call: TRBV29-1
d_call: TRBD2
j_call: TRBJ2-1
clone_size: -

cdr3_aa: CASSINGQGTEAFF
cdr3_nt: TGTGCCAGTAGTATCAACGGTCAGGGCACTGAAGCTTTCTTT
v_call: TRBV19
d_call: -
j_call: TRBJ1-1
clone_size: -

cdr3_aa: CASSQLSGSNTGELFF
cdr3_nt: TGTGCCAGCAGTCAATTAAGCGGGAGTAACACCGGGGAGCTGTTTTTT
v_call: TRBV27
d_call: TRBD2
j_call: TRBJ2-2
clone_size: once

cdr3_aa: CASSPGQGPSGANVLTF
cdr3_nt: TGTGCCAGCTCACCGGGACAGGGCCCATCTGGGGCCAACGTCCTGACTTTC
v_call: TRBV18
d_call: TRBD1
j_call: TRBJ2-6
clone_size: -

cdr3_aa: CSVGTDGANVLTF
cdr3_nt: TGCAGCGTTGGGACTGATGGGGCCAACGTCCTGACTTTC
v_call: TRBV29-1
d_call: -
j_call: TRBJ2-6
clone_size: -

cdr3_aa: CATSRQIPYEQYF
cdr3_nt: TGTGCCACCAGCAGACAGATTCCCTACGAGCAGTACTTC
v_call: TRBV15
d_call: -
j_call: TRBJ2-7
clone_size: once

cdr3_aa: CASSLLGDSGNTIYF
cdr3_nt: TGCGCCAGCAGCTTGCTAGGTGACTCTGGAAACACCATATATTTT
v_call: TRBV5-1
d_call: -
j_call: TRBJ1-3
clone_size: -

cdr3_aa: CASSLSGVGPYNEQFF
cdr3_nt: TGTGCCAGCAGCCTAAGCGGGGTGGGCCCATACAATGAGCAGTTCTTC
v_call: TRBV11-3
d_call: TRBD2
j_call: TRBJ2-1
clone_size: -

cdr3_aa: CASSFATGVRGDTQYF
cdr3_nt: TGTGCCAGCAGCTTTGCCACAGGGGTCCGGGGAGATACGCAGTATTTT
v_call: TRBV7-9
d_call: TRBD1
j_call: TRBJ2-3
clone_size: -

cdr3_aa: CAISETRGTDTQYF
cdr3_nt: TGTGCCATCAGTGAGACTAGAGGCACAGATACGCAGTATTTT
v_call: TRBV10-3
d_call: -
j_call: TRBJ2-3
clone_size: once

cdr3_aa: CASSSFGTSDNEQFF
cdr3_nt: TGTGCCAGCAGTTCCTTCGGGACTAGTGACAATGAGCAGTTCTTC
v_call: TRBV27
d_call: TRBD2
j_call: TRBJ2-1
clone_size: -

cdr3_aa: CASSLYEAGEQFF
cdr3_nt: TGTGCCAGCAGCTTATATGAAGCGGGTGAGCAGTTCTTC
v_call: TRBV7-2
d_call: -
j_call: TRBJ2-1
clone_size: once

cdr3_aa: CASSLRASSYNEQFF
cdr3_nt: TGTGCCAGCAGCTTACGTGCGAGCTCCTACAATGAGCAGTTCTTC
v_call: TRBV7-6
d_call: -
j_call: TRBJ2-1
clone_size: -

cdr3_aa: CASSLVRLDSPNYGYTF
cdr3_nt: TGTGCCAGCAGCTTAGTCCGTCTGGACAGCCCTAACTATGGCTACACCTTC
v_call: TRBV11-2
d_call: -
j_call: TRBJ1-2
clone_size: -

cdr3_aa: CASSQDLGTGGDYEQYF
cdr3_nt: TGCGCCAGCAGCCAAGATTTGGGGACAGGGGGTGACTACGAGCAGTACTTC
v_call: TRBV4-3
d_call: TRBD1
j_call: TRBJ2-7
clone_size: -

cdr3_aa: CASSLFGLKGYNEQFF
cdr3_nt: TGTGCCAGCAGTTTATTTGGTCTAAAGGGGTACAATGAGCAGTTCTTC
v_call: TRBV27
d_call: -
j_call: TRBJ2-1
clone_size: -

cdr3_aa: CASSLGGGLSYNEQFF
cdr3_nt: TGTGCCAGCAGCCTGGGGGGGGGTCTATCCTACAATGAGCAGTTCTTC
v_call: TRBV5-8
d_call: TRBD2
j_call: TRBJ2-1
clone_size: -